This T cell receptor (beta chain) was profiled in a study of T cell repertoires in cytomegalovirus infection. Turning to the study itself: Carrying CMV and the relevant HLA type showed in public TCR beta signatures. Overall study findings and caveats: CMV-specific TCR beta clonotypes restricted by HLA-C were the ones dominating the ex vivo response.

This CDR3 has 12 residues. Trimming removed 3 bases at V and 5 bases at J, with 6 bases between. TCRdb reanalysed the reads using MiXCR and keeps one entry per CDR3 protein. Altogether roughly 280,000 distinct CDR3 sequences are present, around 20% being singletons, with the ten largest covering about 20%. This clonotype occurred many times. Its specificity is not known. Material: cultured PBMCs, obtained from culture after CMV antigen stimulation. The receptor was isolated from a human donor in good health (CMV status not recorded). Some clones in this sample may be carry-over from other donors' samples. V gene TRBV12-3 or TRBV12-4 combines with J gene TRBJ2-3; D is unclear. The CDR3 is CASSFNEDTQYF. CDR3 coding DNA: TGTGCCAGCAGTTTCAACGAAGATACGCAGTATTTT.